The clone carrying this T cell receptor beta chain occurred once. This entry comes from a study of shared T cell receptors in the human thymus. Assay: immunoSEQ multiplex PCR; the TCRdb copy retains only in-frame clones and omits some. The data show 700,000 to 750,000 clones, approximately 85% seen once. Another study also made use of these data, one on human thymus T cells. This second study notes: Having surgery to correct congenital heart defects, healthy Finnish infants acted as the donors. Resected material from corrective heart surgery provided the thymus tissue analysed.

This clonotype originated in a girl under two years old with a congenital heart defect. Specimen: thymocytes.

CDR3 DNA sequence: TGTGCCAGCAGTTCCCACCCCGGGACTAGCGTAGGTGAGACCCAGTACTTC. This sequence encodes CASSSHPGTSVGETQYF. The J gene is TRBJ2-5, the V gene TRBV27; 10 bases match TRBD2. The V and J ends lost 4 bases and 5 bases, in that order; junction bases with no gene match: 13. There are 17 residues in the CDR3. Germline CDR1 is MNHEY and CDR2 is SMNVEV (reference sequence).